This T cell receptor beta chain was observed in a study of T cells in Graves' hyperthyroidism and ophthalmopathy. J was trimmed by 4 bases and V by 6 bases; bases with no gene match: 9. This CDR3 contains 15 residues. RNA transcripts yielded amplified TCR beta CDR3 regions. When the TCR CDR3 underwent first-round RT-PCR, the HTBI primer set was used. TCRdb re-called the multiplex PCR reads through MiXCR, storing one row per CDR3 protein. The table records 300,000 to 350,000 distinct CDR3 sequences, around a fifth of them present only once. The origin of this receptor is a woman aged 50 to 65 with Graves' hyperthyroidism. This chain joins TRBV12-3 or TRBV12-4 and TRBJ2-7, with 10 bases matching TRBD2. The sample was blood. The CDR3 protein is CASRTIAGGSYEQYF. CDR3 sequence (DNA): TGTGCCAGCAGGACCATAGCGGGAGGTTCTTACGAGCAGTACTTC.